This T cell receptor beta chain was profiled in a study of cytomegalovirus exposure and HLA in healthy donors. This CDR3 has 13 residues. Trimming stripped 2 bases from V and 14 bases from J, with 13 bases between. Germline CDR1 is MDHEN and CDR2 is SYDVKM. Primers for the PCR totalled 60 Vbeta and 13 Jbeta. Using immunoSEQ multiplex PCR, the repertoire was profiled, and TCRdb retains in-frame clones only, with some absent. This table holds about 140,000 clones, around 75% found once. The chain carries TRBV28 and TRBJ1-6; possible D gene TRBD1, 5 bases. The sample taken for sequencing was PBMCs. The receptor's source is a woman under 40 in good health and CMV-seronegative. CDR3 nucleotide sequence: TGTGCCAGCAGTTTACAGGGTACCCTCACCCTCCACTTT. It translates to CASSLQGTLTLHF.